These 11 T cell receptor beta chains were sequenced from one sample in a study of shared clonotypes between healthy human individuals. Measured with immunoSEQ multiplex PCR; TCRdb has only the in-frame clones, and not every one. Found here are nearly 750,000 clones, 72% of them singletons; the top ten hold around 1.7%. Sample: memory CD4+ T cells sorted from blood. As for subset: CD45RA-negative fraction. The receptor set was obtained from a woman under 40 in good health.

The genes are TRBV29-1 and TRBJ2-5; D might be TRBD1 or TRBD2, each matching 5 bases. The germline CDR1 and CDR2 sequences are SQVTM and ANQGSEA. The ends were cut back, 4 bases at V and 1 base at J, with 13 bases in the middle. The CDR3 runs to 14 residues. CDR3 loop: CSVGGPGAQETQYF. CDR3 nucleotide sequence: TGCAGCGTTGGGGGACCTGGGGCCCAAGAGACCCAGTACTTC.

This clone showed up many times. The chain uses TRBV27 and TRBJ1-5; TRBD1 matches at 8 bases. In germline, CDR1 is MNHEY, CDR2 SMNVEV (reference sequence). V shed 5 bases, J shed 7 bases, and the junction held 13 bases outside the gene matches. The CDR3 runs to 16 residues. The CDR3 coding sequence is TGTGCCAGCAGTCGCGACGGAGGACAGGGCGGGCAGCCCCAGCATTTT. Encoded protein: CASSRDGGQGGQPQHF.

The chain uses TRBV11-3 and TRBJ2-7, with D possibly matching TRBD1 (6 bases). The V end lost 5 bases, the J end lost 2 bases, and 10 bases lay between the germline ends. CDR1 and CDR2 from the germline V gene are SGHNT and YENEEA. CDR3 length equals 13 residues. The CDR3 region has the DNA TGTGCCAGCAGCCGCAGGGGAGCCTACGAGCAGTACTTC. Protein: CASSRRGAYEQYF.

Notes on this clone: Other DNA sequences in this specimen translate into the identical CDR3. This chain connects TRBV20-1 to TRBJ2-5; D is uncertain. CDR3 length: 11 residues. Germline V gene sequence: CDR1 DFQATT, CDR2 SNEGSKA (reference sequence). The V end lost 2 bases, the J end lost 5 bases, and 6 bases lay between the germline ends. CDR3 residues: CSARLGETQYF. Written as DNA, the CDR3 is TGCAGTGCTAGATTAGGGGAGACCCAGTACTTC.

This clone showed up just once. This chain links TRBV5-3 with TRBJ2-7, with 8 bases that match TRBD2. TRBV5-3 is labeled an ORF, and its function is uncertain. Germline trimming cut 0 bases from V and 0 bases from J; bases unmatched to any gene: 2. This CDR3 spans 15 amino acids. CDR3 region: CARSLGTSCSYEQYF. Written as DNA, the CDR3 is TGTGCCAGAAGCTTGGGGACTAGCTGCTCCTACGAGCAGTACTTC.

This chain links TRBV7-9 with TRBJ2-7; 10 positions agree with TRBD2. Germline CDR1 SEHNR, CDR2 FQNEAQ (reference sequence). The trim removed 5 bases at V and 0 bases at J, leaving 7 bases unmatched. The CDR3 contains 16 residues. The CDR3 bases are TGTGCCAGCAGCCCGGTACTAGCGGGGAGCTCCTACGAGCAGTACTTC. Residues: CASSPVLAGSSYEQYF.

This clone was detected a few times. CDR3 sequence (DNA): TGTGCCAGCAGGCAAAGTAGCGGAAGGACTGCCAATGAGCAGTTCTTC. The encoded protein is CASRQSSGRTANEQFF. The chain has TRBV28 and TRBJ2-1; tentatively, D is TRBD2 (6 bases). CDR3 length: 16 residues. Trimming stripped 6 bases from V and 6 bases from J, with 21 bases between. Germline CDR1 and CDR2: MDHEN and SYDVKM.

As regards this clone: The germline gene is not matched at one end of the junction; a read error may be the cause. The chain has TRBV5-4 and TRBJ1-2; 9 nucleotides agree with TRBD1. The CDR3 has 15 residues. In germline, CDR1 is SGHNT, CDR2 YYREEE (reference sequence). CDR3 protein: CASSLAGTGPLYTPF. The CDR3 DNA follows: TGTGCCAGCAGCTTGGCCGGGACAGGGCCCCTCTACACCCCCTTC.

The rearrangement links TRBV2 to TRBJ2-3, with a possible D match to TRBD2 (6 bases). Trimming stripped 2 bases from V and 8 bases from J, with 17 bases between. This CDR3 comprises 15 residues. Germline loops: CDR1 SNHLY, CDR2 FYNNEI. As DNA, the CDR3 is TGTGCCAGCAGTGAACTAGCGTCGCCGAGGGGTACGCAGTATTTT. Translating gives CASSELASPRGTQYF.

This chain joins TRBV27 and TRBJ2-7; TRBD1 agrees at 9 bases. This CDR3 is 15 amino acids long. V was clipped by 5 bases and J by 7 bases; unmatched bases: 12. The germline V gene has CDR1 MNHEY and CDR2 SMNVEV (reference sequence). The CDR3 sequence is CASSPRTGGRGEQYF. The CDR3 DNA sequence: TGTGCCAGCAGTCCTCGAACAGGGGGCCGGGGGGAGCAGTACTTC.

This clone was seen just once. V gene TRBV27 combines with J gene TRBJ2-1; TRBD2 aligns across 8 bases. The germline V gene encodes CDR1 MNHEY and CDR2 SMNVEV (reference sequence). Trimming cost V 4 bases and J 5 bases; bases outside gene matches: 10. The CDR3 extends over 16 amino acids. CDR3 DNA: TGTGCCAGCAGTTCGATCTTAGCGGGGCTTAACAATGAGCAGTTCTTC. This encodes CASSSILAGLNNEQFF.